The rows below give T cell receptor beta chains drawn from one sample of a study of blood T cell repertoires in COVID-19. Only in-frame clones appear in the TCRdb table, and some are missing; sequencing was by immunoSEQ multiplex PCR. The sample has about 200,000 clones; around nine tenths are singletons. The sample consisted of peripheral blood. The source of these receptors is a man in his forties or fifties with COVID-19, enrolled during active disease. CDR3s leave out the opening cysteine and the closing phenylalanine or tryptophan.

j_call v_call cdr3_aa
TRBJ2-7 TRBV18 ASSPTQGISYEQY
TRBJ1-5 TRBV2 ASSAQGSSNQPQH
TRBJ2-5 TRBV15 ATGSGGTQY
TRBJ2-7 TRBV9 ASSVEPGGTYEQY
TRBJ2-2 TRBV7-3 ASSRGLAGTGELF
TRBJ2-1 TRBV5-1 ASSYQGSSYNEQF
TRBJ2-1 TRBV7-2 ASSPDRGRNEQF
TRBJ1-6 TRBV6-6 ASTRGTGNSPLH
TRBJ2-7 TRBV27 ASSLKGAKQY
TRBJ2-3 TRBV10-3 AISESTSGGLTDTQY
TRBJ2-1 TRBV5-4 ASRLTGGRYNEQF
TRBJ2-3 TRBV18 ASSLGQTLSTDTQY
TRBJ2-2 TRBV5-4 ASSLDDWFRSPNTGELF
TRBJ2-7 TRBV28 ASNLRGLSYEQY
TRBJ2-2 TRBV7-9 ASSQRLAGDTGELF
TRBJ2-5 TRBV7-2 ASSATSGGQETQY
TRBJ1-1 TRBV10-3 AIANLGGRAF
TRBJ2-5 TRBV7-7 ASSLASRGPQETQY
TRBJ1-1 TRBV27 ASSYSGMNTEAF
TRBJ1-6 TRBV27 ASSTTTGTYNSPLH
TRBJ2-7 TRBV3-1/TRBV3-2 ASSSGLAGPYEQY
TRBJ2-2 TRBV4-1 ASSDGLAGAGELF
TRBJ2-5 TRBV19 ASTDIGQGLRGTQY
TRBJ1-3 TRBV9 ASSVDSSYGSGNTIY
TRBJ2-1 TRBV24-1 ATSDYPGQGAYNEQF
TRBJ2-1 TRBV12-3/TRBV12-4 ASSGRGPNEQF
TRBJ2-5 TRBV10-2 ASSTGRGETQY
TRBJ2-5 TRBV5-5 ASSLASSPIQETQY
TRBJ1-1 TRBV7-9 ASSLAQQSTEAF
TRBJ2-1 TRBV2 ASSPHSTGGRYNEQF
TRBJ2-7 TRBV14 ASSPPGGTGEQY
TRBJ1-1 TRBV5-1 ASSGGQGTEAF
TRBJ2-5 TRBV19 ASSVHRGEETQY
TRBJ2-3 TRBV6-5 ASSTGTTPDTQY
TRBJ1-4 TRBV18 ASSGTYGGGNEKLF
TRBJ2-3 TRBV5-1 ASSHTPGTLGTDTQY
TRBJ1-1 TRBV7-9 ASSVGQGLYAEAF
TRBJ1-2 TRBV7-6 ASSSTSDRAHGYT
TRBJ1-1 TRBV30 AWSLGREAF
TRBJ1-1 TRBV28 ASSLEGHNKAF
TRBJ2-5 TRBV19 ASSMGQVLGETQY